This passage covers 2 T cell receptor beta chains from one sample sequenced in a study of PD-L1 blockade in urothelial cancer. Stated time point: pretreatment peripheral blood. Assay used: immunoSEQ multiplex PCR; TCRdb lists only in-frame clones, some missing. The repertoire includes fewer than 65,000 clones, around four fifths of them detected once, and around 1.7% sits in the top ten. Sequencing used PBMCs, obtained around atezolizumab (anti-PD-L1) treatment. The receptors were gathered from a man between 65 and 85 years old with urothelial cancer.

This clone was counted a few times. CDR3 residues: CASRRRDTISPEAFF. The CDR3 DNA sequence: TGTGCCAGCAGACGACGGGACACCATCTCGCCTGAAGCTTTCTTT. This rearrangement joins TRBV5-6 to TRBJ1-1; TRBD1 is a possible D gene (6 bases). Trimming stripped 5 bases from V and 6 bases from J, with 20 bases between. The CDR3 is 15 amino acids. Germline CDR1 is SGHDT and CDR2 is YYEEEE.

The chain links TRBV28 to TRBJ2-2; 10 bases are a match to TRBD2. Germline V gives CDR1 MDHEN, CDR2 SYDVKM. The CDR3 totals 16 residues. V dropped 5 bases and J dropped 2; count of bases not matched to a gene: 5. The CDR3 DNA is TGTGCCAGCAGTAGAGGACTAGCGGTTAACACCGGGGAGCTGTTTTTT. Protein product: CASSRGLAVNTGELFF.